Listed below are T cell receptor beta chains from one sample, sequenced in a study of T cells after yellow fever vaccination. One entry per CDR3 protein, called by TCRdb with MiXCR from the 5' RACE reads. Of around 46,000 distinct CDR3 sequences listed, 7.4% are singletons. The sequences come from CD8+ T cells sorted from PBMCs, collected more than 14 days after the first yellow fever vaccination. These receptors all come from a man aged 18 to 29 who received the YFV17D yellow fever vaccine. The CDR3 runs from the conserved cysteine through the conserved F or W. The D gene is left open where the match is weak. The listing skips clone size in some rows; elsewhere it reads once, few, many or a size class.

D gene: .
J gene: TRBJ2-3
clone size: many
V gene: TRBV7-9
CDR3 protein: CASSLVRLPSTDTQYF
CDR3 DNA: TGTGCCAGCAGCTTAGTCAGGCTTCCTAGCACAGATACGCAGTATTTT

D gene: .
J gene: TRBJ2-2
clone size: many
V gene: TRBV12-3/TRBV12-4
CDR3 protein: CASSLEGNTGELFF
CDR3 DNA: TGTGCCAGCAGTTTAGAGGGAAACACCGGGGAGCTGTTTTTT

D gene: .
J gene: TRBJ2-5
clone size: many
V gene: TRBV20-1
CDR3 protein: CSASPTRDQETQYF
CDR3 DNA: TGCAGTGCTAGTCCCACCCGAGACCAAGAGACCCAGTACTTC

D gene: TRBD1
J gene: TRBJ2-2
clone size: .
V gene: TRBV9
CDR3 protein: CASSETLRGPNTGELFF
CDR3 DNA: TGTGCCAGCAGCGAGACCCTCAGGGGGCCGAACACCGGGGAGCTGTTTTTT

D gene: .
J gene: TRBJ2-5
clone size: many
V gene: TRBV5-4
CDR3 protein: CASRLDGRSVETQYF
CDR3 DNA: TGTGCCAGCAGGTTAGACGGGCGGTCGGTAGAGACCCAGTACTTC

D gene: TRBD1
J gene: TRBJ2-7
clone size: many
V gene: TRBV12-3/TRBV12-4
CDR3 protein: CASSPGTGGFHEQYF
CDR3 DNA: TGTGCCAGCAGTCCAGGGACAGGGGGCTTCCACGAGCAGTACTTC

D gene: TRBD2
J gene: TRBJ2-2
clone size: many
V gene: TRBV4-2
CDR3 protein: CASSRLAGEGELFF
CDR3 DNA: TGTGCCAGCAGTCGACTAGCGGGGGAAGGGGAGCTGTTTTTT

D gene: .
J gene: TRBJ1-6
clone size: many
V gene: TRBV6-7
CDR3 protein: CASSYWHEIHF
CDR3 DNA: TGTGCCAGCAGTTACTGGCATGAAATCCACTTT

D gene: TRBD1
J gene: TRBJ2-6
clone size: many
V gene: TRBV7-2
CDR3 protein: CASSSGQVLSGANVLTF
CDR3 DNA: TGTGCCAGCAGCTCGGGACAGGTCCTCTCTGGGGCCAACGTCCTGACTTTC

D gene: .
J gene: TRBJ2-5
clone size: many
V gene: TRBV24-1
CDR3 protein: CATSDGSRETQYF
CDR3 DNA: TGTGCCACCAGTGATGGTAGTCGGGAGACCCAGTACTTC

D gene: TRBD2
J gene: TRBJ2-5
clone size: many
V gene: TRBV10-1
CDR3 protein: CASRGNSGMYQETQYF
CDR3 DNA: TGCGCCAGCAGGGGGAATAGCGGGATGTACCAAGAGACCCAGTACTTC

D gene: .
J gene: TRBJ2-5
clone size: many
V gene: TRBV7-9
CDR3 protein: CASSLRQAITPETQYF
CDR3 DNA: TGTGCCAGCAGCTTGAGACAGGCGATAACACCAGAGACCCAGTACTTC

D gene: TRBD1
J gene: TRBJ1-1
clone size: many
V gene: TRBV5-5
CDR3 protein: CASSIRQGEAFF
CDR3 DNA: TGTGCCAGCAGCATAAGACAGGGTGAAGCTTTCTTT

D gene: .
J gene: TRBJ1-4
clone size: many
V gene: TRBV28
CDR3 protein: CASTRDFEKLFF
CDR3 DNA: TGTGCCTCCACCCGGGACTTTGAAAAACTGTTTTTT

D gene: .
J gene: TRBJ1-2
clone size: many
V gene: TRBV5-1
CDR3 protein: CASSGEDRANYGYTF
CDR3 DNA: TGCGCCAGCAGCGGTGAGGACAGAGCTAACTATGGCTACACCTTC

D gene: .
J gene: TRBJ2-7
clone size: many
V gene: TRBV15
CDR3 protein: CATSSGSGYEQYF
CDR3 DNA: TGTGCCACCAGCAGTGGAAGCGGCTACGAGCAGTACTTC

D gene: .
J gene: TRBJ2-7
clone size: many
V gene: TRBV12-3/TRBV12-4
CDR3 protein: CASSLANRVHEQYF
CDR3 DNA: TGTGCCAGCAGTTTAGCGAACAGGGTGCACGAGCAGTACTTC

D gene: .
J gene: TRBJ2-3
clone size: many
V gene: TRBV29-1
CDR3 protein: CSVAGLRTDTQYF
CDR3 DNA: TGCAGCGTTGCGGGACTTCGCACAGATACGCAGTATTTT

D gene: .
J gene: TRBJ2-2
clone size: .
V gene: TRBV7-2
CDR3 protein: CASILTGPNTGELFF
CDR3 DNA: TGTGCCAGCATCTTGACAGGACCGAACACCGGGGAGCTGTTTTTT

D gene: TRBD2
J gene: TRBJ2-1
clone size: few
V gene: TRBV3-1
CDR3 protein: CASSRSGGPWNEQFF
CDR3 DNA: TGTGCCAGCAGCCGAAGCGGGGGGCCGTGGAATGAGCAGTTCTTC

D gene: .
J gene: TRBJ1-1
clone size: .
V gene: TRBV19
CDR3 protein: CASSIGVNTEAFF
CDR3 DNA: TGTGCCAGTAGTATAGGAGTGAACACTGAAGCTTTCTTT

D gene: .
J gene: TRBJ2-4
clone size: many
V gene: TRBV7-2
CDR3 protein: CASSLGTVLQYF
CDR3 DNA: TGTGCCAGCAGCTTAGGGACTGTCCTACAGTACTTC

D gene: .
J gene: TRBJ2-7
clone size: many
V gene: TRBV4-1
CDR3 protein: CASSQVGIYEQYF
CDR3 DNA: TGCGCCAGCAGCCAAGTGGGAATATACGAGCAGTACTTC

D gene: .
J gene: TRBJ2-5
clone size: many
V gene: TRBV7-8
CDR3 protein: CASSLEAGAAKTQYF
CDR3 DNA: TGTGCCAGCAGCTTAGAGGCGGGGGCTGCAAAGACCCAGTACTTC

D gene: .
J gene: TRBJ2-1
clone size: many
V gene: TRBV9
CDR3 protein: CASSRGGGTYNEQFF
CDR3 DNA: TGTGCCAGCTCTCGAGGGGGGGGGACCTACAATGAGCAGTTCTTC

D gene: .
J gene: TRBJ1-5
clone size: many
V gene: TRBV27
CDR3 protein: CASSLLSGIQPQHF
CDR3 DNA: TGTGCCAGCAGTTTATTATCAGGGATTCAGCCCCAGCATTTT

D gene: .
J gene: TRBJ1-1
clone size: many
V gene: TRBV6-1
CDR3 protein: CASSEKIGRERTEAFF
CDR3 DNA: TGTGCCAGCAGTGAAAAGATAGGCAGGGAGAGAACTGAAGCTTTCTTT

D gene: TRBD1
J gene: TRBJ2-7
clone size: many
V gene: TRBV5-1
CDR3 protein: CASSPRFVGTGAYEQYF
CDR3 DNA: TGCGCCAGCAGCCCAAGGTTTGTGGGGACAGGTGCTTACGAGCAGTACTTC

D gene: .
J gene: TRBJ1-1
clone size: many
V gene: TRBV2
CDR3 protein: CASSSRATNTEAFF
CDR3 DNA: TGTGCCAGCAGCAGTCGGGCTACGAACACTGAAGCTTTCTTT

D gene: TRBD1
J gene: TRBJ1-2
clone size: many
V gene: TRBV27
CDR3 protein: CASSSPGGYGYTF
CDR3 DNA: TGTGCCAGCAGTTCCCCAGGGGGCTATGGCTACACCTTC

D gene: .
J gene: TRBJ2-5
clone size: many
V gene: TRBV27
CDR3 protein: CASSLDRASETQYF
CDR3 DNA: TGTGCCAGCAGTCTGGACCGGGCATCGGAGACCCAGTACTTC

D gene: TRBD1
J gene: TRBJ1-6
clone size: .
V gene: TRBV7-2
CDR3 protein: CASSRTGTASLNSPLHF
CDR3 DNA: TGTGCCAGCAGCCGCACCGGGACAGCCTCTTTGAATTCACCCCTCCACTTT

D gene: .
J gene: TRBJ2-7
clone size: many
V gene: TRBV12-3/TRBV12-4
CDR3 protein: CASSFGRTTYEQYF
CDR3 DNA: TGTGCCAGCAGTTTCGGGCGGACCACCTACGAGCAGTACTTC

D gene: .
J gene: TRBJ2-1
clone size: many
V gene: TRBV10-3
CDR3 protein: CAISERGEYNEQFF
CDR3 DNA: TGTGCCATCAGTGAGAGGGGGGAATACAATGAGCAGTTCTTC

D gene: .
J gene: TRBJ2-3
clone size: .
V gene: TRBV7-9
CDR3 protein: CASSADTQYF
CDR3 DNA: TGTGCCAGCAGCGCCGATACGCAGTATTTT

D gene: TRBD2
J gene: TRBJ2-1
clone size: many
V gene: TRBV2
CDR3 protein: CASRVAGGPAIEQFF
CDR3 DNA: TGTGCCAGCAGAGTAGCGGGGGGGCCTGCGATTGAGCAGTTCTTC

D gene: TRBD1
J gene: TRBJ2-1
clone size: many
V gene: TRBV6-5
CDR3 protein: CASSYSTGPDEQFF
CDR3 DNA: TGTGCCAGCAGTTACTCGACAGGGCCGGATGAGCAGTTCTTC

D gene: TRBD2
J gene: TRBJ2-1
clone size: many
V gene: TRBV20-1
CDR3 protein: CSARVSSGGGNEQFF
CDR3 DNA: TGCAGTGCTAGAGTTTCTAGCGGGGGAGGCAATGAGCAGTTCTTC

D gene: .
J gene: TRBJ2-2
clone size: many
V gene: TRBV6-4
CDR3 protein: CASSDRGDTGELFF
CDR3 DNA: TGTGCCAGCAGTGACAGGGGAGACACCGGGGAGCTGTTTTTT

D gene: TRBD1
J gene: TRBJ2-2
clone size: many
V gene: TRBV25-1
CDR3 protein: CASSDRGHTGELFF
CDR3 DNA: TGTGCCAGCAGTGACAGGGGGCACACCGGGGAGCTGTTTTTT

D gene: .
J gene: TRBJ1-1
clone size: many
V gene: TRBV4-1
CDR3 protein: CASSQEGGQNTEAFF
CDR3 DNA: TGCGCCAGCAGCCAAGAGGGGGGTCAGAACACTGAAGCTTTCTTT

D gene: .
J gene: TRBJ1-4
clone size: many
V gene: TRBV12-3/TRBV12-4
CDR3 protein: CASSLEVVREKLFF
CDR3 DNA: TGTGCCAGCAGTTTAGAGGTTGTCAGGGAAAAACTGTTTTTT

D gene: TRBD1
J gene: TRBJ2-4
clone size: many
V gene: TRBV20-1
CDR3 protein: CSARGTDKNIQYF
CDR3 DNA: TGCAGTGCTAGGGGGACAGATAAAAACATTCAGTACTTC

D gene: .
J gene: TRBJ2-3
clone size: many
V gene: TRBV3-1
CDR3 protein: CASSQESVTDTQYF
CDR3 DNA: TGTGCCAGCAGCCAAGAATCGGTAACAGATACGCAGTATTTT

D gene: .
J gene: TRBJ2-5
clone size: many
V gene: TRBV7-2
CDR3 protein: CASSFPVRETQYF
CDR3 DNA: TGTGCCAGCAGCTTCCCCGTGCGGGAGACCCAGTACTTC

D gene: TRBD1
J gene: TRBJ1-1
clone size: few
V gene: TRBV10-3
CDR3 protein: CAIGPGQVNTEAFF
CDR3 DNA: TGTGCCATTGGTCCGGGACAGGTGAACACTGAAGCTTTCTTT

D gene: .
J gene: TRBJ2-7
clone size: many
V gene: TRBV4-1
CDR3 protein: CASSQVAGVLNEQYF
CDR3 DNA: TGCGCCAGCAGCCAAGTCGCAGGGGTCCTGAACGAGCAGTACTTC

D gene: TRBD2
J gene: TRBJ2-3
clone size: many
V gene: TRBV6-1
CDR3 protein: CASTPGSGGFISTDTQYF
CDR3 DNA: TGTGCCAGCACCCCAGGTAGCGGGGGGTTTATTAGCACAGATACGCAGTATTTT

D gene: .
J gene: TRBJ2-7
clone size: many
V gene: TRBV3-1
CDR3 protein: CASSQTDSPNYEQYF
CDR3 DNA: TGTGCCAGCAGCCAAACGGACAGCCCGAACTACGAGCAGTACTTC

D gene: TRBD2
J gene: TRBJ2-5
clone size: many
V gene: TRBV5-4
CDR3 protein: CASSFGVAGALIF
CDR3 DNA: TGTGCCAGCAGCTTTGGGGTAGCGGGGGCCCTCATCTTC

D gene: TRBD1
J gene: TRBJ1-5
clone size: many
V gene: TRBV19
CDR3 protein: CASSTRDRGNRSNQPQHF
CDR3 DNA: TGTGCCAGTAGTACTCGGGACAGGGGTAATAGGAGCAATCAGCCCCAGCATTTT

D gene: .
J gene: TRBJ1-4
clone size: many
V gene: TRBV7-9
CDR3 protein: CASSLGDATNEKLFF
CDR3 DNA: TGTGCCAGCAGCTTAGGGGACGCAACTAATGAAAAACTGTTTTTT

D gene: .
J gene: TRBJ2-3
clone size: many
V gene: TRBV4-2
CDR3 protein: CASSQDIARHTDTQYF
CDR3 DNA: TGTGCCAGCAGCCAAGACATCGCCAGGCACACAGATACGCAGTATTTT

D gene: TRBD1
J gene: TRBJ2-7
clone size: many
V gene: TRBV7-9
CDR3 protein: CASSLTGTGPYEQYF
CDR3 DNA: TGTGCCAGCAGCCTTACCGGGACAGGGCCCTACGAGCAGTACTTC